This passage covers 17 T cell receptor beta chains from one sample sequenced in a study of T cell responses to AZD1222 COVID-19 vaccine. The protocol was immunoSEQ multiplex PCR, while the TCRdb copy is restricted to in-frame clones and leaves out a portion. The data hold fewer than 200,000 clones, with about nine tenths observed a single time. The source material was peripheral blood, sampled on day 0 of AZD1222 vaccination. These receptors were taken from an adult in good health.

The chain links TRBV7-2 to TRBJ1-2, with TRBD1 matching over 8 bases. Per the germline V gene, CDR1 is SGHTA and CDR2 is FQGNSA. With V trimmed by 2 bases and J by 8 bases, 4 bases remained unmatched. The length of the CDR3 is 13 residues. The CDR3 nucleotides read TGTGCCAGCAGCTTAACCGGGACAGGAGGCTACACCTTC. Its protein is CASSLTGTGGYTF.

Worth noting for this clone: Other nucleotide sequences from this sample produce the same CDR3. V gene TRBV19 combines with J gene TRBJ1-1; D call uncertain. There are 13 residues in the CDR3. Germline CDR1 is LNHDA and CDR2 is SQIVND (reference sequence). The germline V and J ends were trimmed by 1 base and 1 base, with 4 bases remaining between them. The CDR3 bases are TGTGCCAGTAGTATAGGTGGGAACACTGAAGCTTTCTTT. Translating gives CASSIGGNTEAFF. The full variable domain, rest sourced from reference TRBV19 and TRBJ1-1, is DGGITQSPKYLFRKEGQNVTLSCEQNLNHDAMYWYRQDPGQGLRLIYYSQIVNDFQKGDIAEGYSVSREKKESFPLTVTSAQKNPTAFYLCASSIGGNTEAFFGQGTRLTVV.

This clone was observed a few times. The rearrangement links TRBV5-5 to TRBJ1-2, with no clear D. CDR1 and CDR2 (germline): SGHKS, YYEKEE (reference sequence). There are 15 residues in the CDR3. Trimming removed 0 bases at V and 0 bases at J, with 9 bases between. The CDR3 DNA follows: TGTGCCAGCAGCTTGGGGGAGTGGACTAACTATGGCTACACCTTC. Translated: CASSLGEWTNYGYTF.

The CDR3 loop is CASSGRVGYEQYF. CDR3 bases: TGTGCCAGCAGTGGAAGGGTAGGGTACGAGCAGTACTTC. This chain joins TRBV3-1 (or the pseudogene TRBV3-2) and TRBJ2-7, with unresolved D. Germline CDR1 is LGHDT and CDR2 is YNNKEL (reference sequence). The CDR3 sequence is 13 residues long. V lost 6 bases and J 4 bases, leaving 13 bases between the germline ends.

The chain recombines TRBV9 with TRBJ2-3; D may correspond to TRBD1 or TRBD2 (5 bases each). Germline CDR1 SGDLS, CDR2 YYNGEE. The CDR3 totals 14 residues. Trimming removed 4 bases at V and 3 bases at J, with 12 bases between. The CDR3 DNA reads as TGTGCCAGCAGCTTGAGGGGTTCAACAGATACGCAGTATTTT. This translates into CASSLRGSTDTQYF.

The chain uses TRBV19 and TRBJ1-4; 9 positions match TRBD1. From germline, CDR1 is LNHDA and CDR2 SQIVND (reference sequence). The CDR3 contains 15 residues. V was pared by 2 bases and J by 5 bases, with 3 bases of the junction left unmatched. The chain's CDR3 is CASSIIGTGNEKLFF. In DNA, the CDR3 is TGTGCCAGTAGTATAATCGGGACAGGGAATGAAAAACTGTTTTTT.

Only one count was recorded for this clone. The rearrangement joins TRBV24-1 to TRBJ1-2; a possible D gene is TRBD1 (5 bases). V lost 7 bases and J 2 bases, leaving 13 bases between the germline ends. The CDR3 totals 14 residues. CDR1 is KGHDR and CDR2 is SFDVKD in the germline V gene. The CDR3, as DNA: TGTGCCACCAGCAGGGTTTGGGAGAACTATGGCTACACCTTC. Protein sequence: CATSRVWENYGYTF.

V and J are TRBV27 and TRBJ2-6; D is perhaps TRBD2 (6 bases). The V end lost 3 bases, the J end lost 4 bases, and 19 bases lay between the germline ends. The CDR3 runs to 18 residues. The germline V gene has CDR1 MNHEY and CDR2 SMNVEV (reference sequence). Here the CDR3 DNA reads TGTGCCAGCAGTTTCTCCGGGAGAAAAAGAGGAGGGGCCAACGTCCTGACTTTC. Its translation is CASSFSGRKRGGANVLTF.

The rearrangement links TRBV19 to TRBJ1-4; 9 bases map to TRBD1. This CDR3 contains 13 residues. The ends lost 8 bases at V and 8 bases at J; junction bases unmatched: 6. Per the germline V gene, CDR1 is LNHDA and CDR2 is SQIVND (reference sequence). As DNA, the CDR3 is TGTGCCAGTGCTTGGACAGGGGAGGAAAAACTGTTTTTT. Translating gives CASAWTGEEKLFF.

The chain joins TRBV28 to TRBJ2-1; the match to TRBD1 covers 8 bases. The CDR3 runs 13 residues. The germline V gene encodes CDR1 MDHEN and CDR2 SYDVKM. The J segment lost 5 bases and the V segment lost 9 bases, leaving 6 bases of the junction unmatched. In DNA form, the CDR3 reads TGTGCCAGTGGGACAGGATACAACAATGAGCAGTTCTTC. Translated: CASGTGYNNEQFF.

The chain uses TRBV25-1 and TRBJ1-3, with D uncertain. Between the trimmed V and J ends, which lost 8 bases and 0 bases, there was a span of 5 bases. The CDR3 sequence is 12 residues long. Germline CDR1 is MGHDK and CDR2 is SYGVNS. The chain's CDR3 is CASCSSGNTIYF. CDR3 DNA sequence: TGTGCCAGCTGCAGCTCTGGAAACACCATATATTTT.

The CDR3 nucleotides read TGCGCCAGCAGGGTCACCGGGGAGCTGTTTTTT. Translated, it gives CASRVTGELFF. The chain is built from TRBV5-1 and TRBJ2-2, with no clear D. Germline V gene data show CDR1 as SGHRS and CDR2 as YFSETQ. The germline V and J ends were trimmed by 5 bases and 4 bases, with 3 bases remaining between them. This CDR3 spans 11 amino acids.

The chain uses TRBV19 and TRBJ1-1, with no clear D. Trimming shortened V by 2 bases and J by 5 bases, and 9 bases separated the two germline ends. The CDR3 has 13 residues. Germline V gene lookup returns CDR1 LNHDA and CDR2 SQIVND (reference sequence). The CDR3: CASSILGGTEAFF. CDR3 coding DNA: TGTGCCAGTAGTATACTAGGAGGTACTGAAGCTTTCTTT.

The genes are TRBV4-3 and TRBJ1-1, with D perhaps matching TRBD1 (5 bases). The V and J ends lost 1 base and 0 bases respectively, with 12 bases between them. The length of the CDR3 is 16 residues. The germline V gene has CDR1 LGHNA and CDR2 YSLEER. This CDR3 is CASSQGVTDMNTEAFF. The CDR3 nucleotides read TGCGCCAGCAGCCAAGGGGTGACAGACATGAACACTGAAGCTTTCTTT.

The chain is built from TRBV11-3 and TRBJ2-3; tentatively, D is TRBD1 or TRBD2 (7 bases each). Trimming stripped 5 bases from V and 3 bases from J, with 15 bases between. The CDR3 has 15 amino acids. Germline CDR1 is SGHNT and CDR2 is YENEEA. CDR3 amino acids: CASSPGGGVTDTQYF. The CDR3 bases are TGTGCCAGCAGCCCAGGGGGAGGGGTGACAGATACGCAGTATTTT.

The gene calls are TRBV2 and TRBJ2-7; D unclear. Trimming left V 3 bases short and J 6 bases short, with 21 bases between. The CDR3 spans 16 residues. Germline assignment: CDR1 SNHLY and CDR2 FYNNEI. The CDR3 protein is CASSDGAAGSTSEQYF. In DNA, the CDR3 is TGTGCCAGCAGTGATGGCGCGGCTGGTTCTACGTCCGAGCAGTACTTC.

This chain links TRBV7-8 with TRBJ2-1, with 8 bases fitting TRBD1. CDR3 size: 15 residues. V dropped 3 bases and J dropped 7; count of bases not matched to a gene: 8. Germline lookup yields CDR1 SGHVS and CDR2 FQNEAQ. The DNA for the CDR3 is TGTGCCAGCAGCTTTTTTACAGGGGGTCGGAATGAGCAGTTCTTC. Protein product: CASSFFTGGRNEQFF.